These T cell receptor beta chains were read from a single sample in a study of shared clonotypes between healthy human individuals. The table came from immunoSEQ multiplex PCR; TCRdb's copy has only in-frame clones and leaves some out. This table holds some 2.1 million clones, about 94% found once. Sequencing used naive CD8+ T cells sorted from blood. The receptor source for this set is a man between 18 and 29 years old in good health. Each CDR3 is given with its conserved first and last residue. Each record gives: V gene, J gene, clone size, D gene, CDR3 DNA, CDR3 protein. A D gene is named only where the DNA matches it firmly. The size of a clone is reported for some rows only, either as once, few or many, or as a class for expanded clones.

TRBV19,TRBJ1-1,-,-,TGTGCCAGTAGTATAACCGGGACCGTGAACACTGAAGCTTTCTTT,CASSITGTVNTEAFF
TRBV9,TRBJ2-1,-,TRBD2,TGTGCCAGCAGCGTAGGTGGGACTAGCCTCTATGAGCAGTTCTTC,CASSVGGTSLYEQFF
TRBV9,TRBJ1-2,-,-,TGTGCCAGCAGCGTAGGAGGCAGTAACTATGGCTACACCTTC,CASSVGGSNYGYTF
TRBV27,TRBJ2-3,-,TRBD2,TGTGCCAGCAGTTTTTCAGGCGGGAGCGCAGATACGCAGTATTTT,CASSFSGGSADTQYF
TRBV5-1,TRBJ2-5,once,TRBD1,TGCGCCAGCAGCTTGGGAGGACAGGGGGTACAAGAGACCCAGTACTTC,CASSLGGQGVQETQYF
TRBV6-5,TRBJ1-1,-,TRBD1,TGTGCCAGCAGGCTACATGACAGGGGGCTAAAGGGTTTT,CASRLHDRGLKGF
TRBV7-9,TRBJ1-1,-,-,TGTGCCAGCAGCCCGACGAACACTGAAGCTTTCTTT,CASSPTNTEAFF
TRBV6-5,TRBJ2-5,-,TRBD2,TGTGCCAGCAGTTTCCTAGCGGAAAGCCAAGAGACCCAGTACTTC,CASSFLAESQETQYF
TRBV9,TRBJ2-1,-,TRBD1,TGTGCCAGCAGCGGCATAACAGGGGGCTCCTACAATGAGCAGTTCTTC,CASSGITGGSYNEQFF
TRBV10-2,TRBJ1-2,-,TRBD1,TGCGCCAGCAGATCAGGGGGCGAGCTACCCCGAATCTATGGCTACACCTTC,CASRSGGELPRIYGYTF
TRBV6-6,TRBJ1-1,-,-,TGTGCCAGCAGTCCGCTGGACGTCTCCCAGAACACTGAAGCTTTCTTT,CASSPLDVSQNTEAFF
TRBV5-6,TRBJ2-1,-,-,TGTGCCAGCAGCTTGAAGGACCAGCAGTTCTTC,CASSLKDQQFF